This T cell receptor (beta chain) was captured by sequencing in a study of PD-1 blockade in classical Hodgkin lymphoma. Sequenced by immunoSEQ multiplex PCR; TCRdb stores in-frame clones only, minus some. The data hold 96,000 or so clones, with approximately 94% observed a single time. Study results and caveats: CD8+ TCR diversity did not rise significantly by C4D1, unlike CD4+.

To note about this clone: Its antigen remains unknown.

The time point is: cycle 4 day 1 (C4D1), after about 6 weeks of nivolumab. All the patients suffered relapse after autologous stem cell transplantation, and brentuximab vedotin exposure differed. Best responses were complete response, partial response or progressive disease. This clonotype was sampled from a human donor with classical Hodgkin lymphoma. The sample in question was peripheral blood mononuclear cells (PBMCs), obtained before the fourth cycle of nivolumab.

This chain's CDR3 is CSVKGVTLNYGYTF. The CDR3 nucleotides read TGCAGCGTGAAAGGGGTGACTCTTAACTATGGCTACACCTTC. The chain uses TRBV29-1 and TRBJ1-2, with a tentative D call TRBD1 (5 bases). The V end was cut by 6 bases, the J end by 1 base, with 15 bases between. Germline CDR1 and CDR2: SQVTM and ANQGSEA. There are 14 residues in the CDR3.